A selection of T cell receptor beta chains follows, all from one sample in a study of TIL therapy for anti-PD-1-resistant metastatic lung cancer. Sequenced by immunoSEQ multiplex PCR; TCRdb stores in-frame clones only, minus some. The sample yields more than 50,000 clones, roughly 87% seen once. The sequencing here drew on blood, taken at baseline. Every receptor here comes from a person aged 25 to 85 with non-small cell lung cancer. Both conserved end residues are part of each CDR3. The D gene is left open where the match is weak. Rows may omit the clone size; those that give it use once, few, many or a size class.

J gene,V gene,D gene,clone size,CDR3 length,CDR3 protein,CDR3 DNA
TRBJ2-6,TRBV5-1,NA,NA,16,CASSLGLVNGANVLTF,TGCGCCAGCAGCTTGGGCCTGGTTAATGGGGCCAACGTCCTGACTTTC
TRBJ2-7,TRBV5-1,TRBD2,NA,17,CASSWEGLAGEVYEQYF,TGCGCCAGCAGCTGGGAAGGACTAGCGGGAGAGGTATACGAGCAGTACTTC
TRBJ2-3,TRBV4-2,NA,NA,14,CASSQDTSTDTQYF,TGTGCCAGCAGCCAAGATACCAGCACAGATACGCAGTATTTT
TRBJ2-1,TRBV19,TRBD2,NA,15,CASSLAVSSYNEQFF,TGTGCCAGTTCTCTAGCGGTTAGCTCCTACAATGAGCAGTTCTTC
TRBJ1-1,TRBV27,NA,NA,11,CATEGHTEAFF,TGTGCCACCGAAGGGCACACTGAAGCTTTCTTT
TRBJ2-3,TRBV9,TRBD2,NA,15,CASSIRGVLTDTQYF,TGTGCCAGCAGCATTCGGGGGGTCCTCACAGATACGCAGTATTTT
TRBJ2-7,TRBV12-3/TRBV12-4,TRBD1,NA,13,CASAGTGVYEQYF,TGTGCCAGCGCCGGGACAGGGGTCTACGAGCAGTACTTC
TRBJ2-7,TRBV5-1,TRBD1,NA,16,CASSFRGSGTGAEQYF,TGCGCCAGCAGCTTCAGGGGCAGTGGGACAGGGGCCGAGCAGTACTTC
TRBJ2-3,TRBV24-1,NA,NA,17,CATSDLNWGAQADTQYF,TGTGCCACCAGTGATTTGAATTGGGGGGCGCAGGCAGATACGCAGTATTTT
TRBJ1-5,TRBV12-5,TRBD1,few,16,CASGSPAGGSNQPQHF,TGTGCTAGTGGTTCCCCGGCAGGGGGGAGCAATCAGCCCCAGCATTTT
TRBJ2-7,TRBV11-2,NA,NA,11,CASSYHYEQYF,TGTGCCAGCAGCTACCACTACGAGCAGTACTTC
TRBJ2-7,TRBV5-1,NA,few,15,CASSLEGPPSYEQYF,TGCGCCAGCAGCTTGGAGGGGCCCCCCTCCTACGAGCAGTACTTC
TRBJ2-5,TRBV6-6,TRBD1,NA,15,CASSLGTGGQETQYF,TGTGCCAGCAGTTTGGGGACAGGCGGGCAAGAGACCCAGTACTTC
TRBJ1-2,TRBV3-1/TRBV3-2,TRBD1,NA,13,CASSSGQLYGYTF,TGTGCCAGCAGTTCGGGACAGCTCTATGGCTACACCTTC
TRBJ2-5,TRBV11-2,NA,NA,14,CASSPPPVGETQYF,TGTGCCAGCAGCCCGCCCCCGGTCGGGGAGACCCAGTACTTC
TRBJ2-3,TRBV30,NA,NA,12,CAWSAGALTQYF,TGTGCCTGGAGCGCCGGGGCCCTAACGCAGTATTTT
TRBJ1-2,TRBV12-3/TRBV12-4,NA,NA,12,CASRLTGSGYTF,TGTGCCAGCAGGCTGACAGGATCTGGCTACACCTTC
TRBJ2-2,TRBV19,NA,NA,12,CASSRMYGELFF,TGTGCCAGTAGTAGGATGTACGGGGAGCTGTTTTTT
TRBJ1-5,TRBV3-1/TRBV3-2,TRBD1,NA,15,CASSQGTGAGQPQHF,TGTGCCAGCAGCCAGGGGACAGGGGCGGGTCAGCCCCAGCATTTT
TRBJ1-5,TRBV18,NA,NA,18,CASSPRRLRGDSNQPQHF,TGTGCCAGCTCACCACGTAGGTTGAGAGGGGATAGCAATCAGCCCCAGCATTTT
TRBJ1-6,TRBV27,NA,NA,14,CASSFSQSNSPLHF,TGTGCCAGCAGTTTCTCACAGTCAAATTCACCCCTCCACTTT
TRBJ1-5,TRBV4-1,TRBD1,NA,17,CASSQDATGGGNQPQHF,TGCGCCAGCAGCCAAGACGCGACAGGGGGTGGCAATCAGCCCCAGCATTTT
TRBJ1-2,TRBV2,TRBD1,NA,14,CASSSRQGSYGYTF,TGTGCCAGCAGTAGTCGACAGGGGAGCTATGGCTACACCTTC
TRBJ2-7,TRBV5-1,TRBD1,few,16,CASSLLSGQGSYEQYF,TGCGCCAGCAGCTTGCTATCAGGACAGGGCTCCTACGAGCAGTACTTC
TRBJ2-7,TRBV7-3,TRBD2,NA,17,CASSLWGRTSGYYEQYF,TGTGCCAGCAGCTTATGGGGCCGGACTAGCGGTTATTACGAGCAGTACTTC
TRBJ2-7,TRBV3-1/TRBV3-2,TRBD2,NA,15,CASSQGGTRIYEQYF,TGTGCCAGCAGCCAAGGTGGGACTAGGATTTACGAGCAGTACTTC
TRBJ2-7,TRBV16,NA,NA,14,CASSQWSSSYEQYF,TGTGCCAGCAGCCAGTGGAGTAGCTCCTACGAGCAGTACTTC
TRBJ2-1,TRBV10-1,NA,NA,15,CASSDSGGPRNEQFF,TGCGCCAGCAGTGACTCGGGGGGCCCTCGCAATGAGCAGTTCTTC
TRBJ2-4,TRBV28,TRBD1,NA,14,CASSPHTGENIQYF,TGTGCCAGCAGTCCCCATACAGGGGAAAACATTCAGTACTTC
TRBJ2-7,TRBV10-3,NA,NA,14,CAISGKGTSREQYF,TGTGCCATCAGTGGCAAGGGGACGTCGAGGGAGCAGTACTTC
TRBJ1-1,TRBV6-5,TRBD1,NA,15,CASSSPDRKNTEAFF,TGTGCCAGCAGTTCGCCGGACAGGAAGAACACTGAAGCTTTCTTT
TRBJ2-2,TRBV5-1,TRBD2,NA,16,CASSPTGGDRTGELFF,TGCGCCAGCAGCCCGACCGGGGGGGATCGGACCGGGGAGCTGTTTTTT
TRBJ1-2,TRBV27,NA,NA,18,CASSLYGARGVGGYGYTF,TGTGCCAGCAGTTTATACGGGGCTCGGGGGGTTGGGGGCTATGGCTACACCTTC
TRBJ2-3,TRBV6-2/TRBV6-3,NA,NA,16,CASSYFRGFVTDTQYF,TGTGCCAGCAGTTATTTCCGCGGATTTGTGACAGATACGCAGTATTTT
TRBJ2-7,TRBV28,NA,NA,14,CASKRQGLSYEQYF,TGTGCCAGCAAAAGGCAGGGGTTGTCCTACGAGCAGTACTTC
TRBJ2-1,TRBV29-1,NA,NA,14,CSVEDLEQGNEQFF,TGCAGCGTTGAAGACCTTGAACAGGGAAATGAGCAGTTCTTC
TRBJ1-1,TRBV5-1,NA,once,15,CASSPEGQMNTEAFF,TGCGCCAGCAGCCCGGAGGGGCAGATGAACACTGAAGCTTTCTTT
TRBJ2-1,TRBV2,NA,NA,13,CASRRTENNEQFF,TGTGCCAGCAGACGGACGGAGAACAATGAGCAGTTCTTC
TRBJ2-1,TRBV2,NA,NA,15,CASSEVVVAHNEQFF,TGTGCCAGCAGTGAAGTAGTCGTGGCCCACAATGAGCAGTTCTTC
TRBJ2-2,TRBV6-6,TRBD1,NA,13,CASKRQGTGELFF,TGTGCCAGCAAGAGACAGGGGACCGGGGAGCTGTTTTTT
TRBJ2-3,TRBV7-2,TRBD2,NA,16,CASSRGRGALTDTQYF,TGTGCCAGCAGCCGGGGGCGGGGGGCCCTCACAGATACGCAGTATTTT
TRBJ1-3,TRBV2,TRBD1,NA,14,CASRKGQGGSTIYF,TGTGCCAGCAGGAAGGGACAGGGTGGGTCCACCATATATTTT
TRBJ2-3,TRBV19,TRBD2,NA,16,CASSFRLASAPDTQYF,TGTGCCAGTAGTTTCAGACTAGCGTCAGCCCCGGATACGCAGTATTTT
TRBJ2-1,TRBV28,NA,NA,15,CASSFRERTYNEQFF,TGTGCCAGCAGTTTCAGAGAGCGAACCTACAATGAGCAGTTCTTC
TRBJ2-7,TRBV29-1,NA,NA,12,CSVGPDSYEQYF,TGCAGCGTTGGGCCTGACAGTTACGAGCAGTACTTC